This T cell receptor beta chain was found in a study of cytomegalovirus exposure and HLA in healthy donors. General observations from the study: The CMV antigen specificity of a few CMV-associated chains was confirmed through in vitro analysis. According to the study, 160 or so TCR beta chains were cytomegalovirus-associated. Available immune exposure information was restricted to CMV serostatus only.

The CDR3 covers 18 residues. J was trimmed by 4 bases and V by 6 bases; bases with no gene match: 19. Germline V lookup: CDR1 MDHEN, CDR2 SYDVKM. PCR involved 60 Vbeta and 13 Jbeta primers. The repertoire was sequenced with immunoSEQ multiplex PCR; TCRdb's copy has only in-frame clones and lacks some. The sample holds around 150,000 clones; 75% to 85% are singletons and the top ten take roughly 6.8%. For this clone: Its antigen is currently unknown.

This chain connects TRBV28 to TRBJ2-7; 9 bases are a match to TRBD2. The sequencing input was PBMCs. This receptor was identified in a man aged 45-65 years in good health and CMV-seropositive. This chain's CDR3 is CASSLEDRPGLAGYEQYF. Here the CDR3 DNA reads TGTGCCAGCAGCCTAGAGGACAGACCGGGACTAGCAGGGTACGAGCAGTACTTC. The entire variable domain, with the rest obtained from reference TRBV28 and TRBJ2-7, is as follows: DVKVTQSSRYLVKRTGEKVFLECVQDMDHENMFWYRQDPGLGLRLIYFSYDVKMKEKGDIPEGYSVSREKKERFSLILESASTNQTSMYLCASSLEDRPGLAGYEQYFGPGTRLTVT.